This TCR beta chain was found in a study of early T cells in non-severe SARS-CoV-2 infection. Overall study: Sequencing used unsorted whole-blood bulk RNA, so chains lack pairing. Study outcomes and limitations: CD4 and private specificities were missed by VDJdb matching, which favored anti-spike CD8 responses.

The V and J ends lost 4 bases and 2 bases respectively, with 6 bases between them. This CDR3 comprises 12 residues. Per the germline V gene, CDR1 is SGHRS and CDR2 is YFSETQ. This clonotype has at least ten counts. Its antigen is not identified. In the library, individual cDNA molecules carried attached unique molecular identifiers. TCRdb reanalysed the 5' RACE reads using MiXCR and keeps one entry per CDR3 protein. Altogether 60,000 to 75,000 distinct CDR3 sequences are present, about an eighth being singletons, with the ten largest covering 5% to 7.5%. This receptor was obtained from an adult who was a healthcare worker with PCR-confirmed SARS-CoV-2 infection or an uninfected control (not recorded which). The J gene is TRBJ2-5, the V gene TRBV5-1, with D possibly TRBD1 on 5 matching bases. The material sequenced was whole blood. CDR3 sequence reads: CASSRQQETQYF. In DNA, the CDR3 is TGCGCCAGCAGCCGACAGCAAGAGACCCAGTACTTC.